These 10 T cell receptor beta chains originate from one sample sequenced in a study of cytomegalovirus exposure and HLA in healthy donors. Primers included in the PCR were 60 Vbeta and 13 Jbeta primers. Method: immunoSEQ multiplex PCR; TCRdb's copy keeps in-frame clones and lacks some. This table has about 120,000 clones, around three quarters appearing once. The sequenced sample was PBMCs. These receptors were obtained from a man between 18 and 35 years old in good health and CMV-seropositive.

The V call is TRBV19, the J call TRBJ1-1; D is perhaps TRBD1 (6 bases). Germline V gives CDR1 LNHDA, CDR2 SQIVND (reference sequence). The CDR3 has 14 amino acids. The V end lost 4 bases, the J end lost 1 base, and 10 bases lay between the germline ends. DNA for the CDR3: TGTGCCAGTAGTACGCTGGGACAGAACACTGAAGCTTTCTTT. Protein product: CASSTLGQNTEAFF.

Written as DNA, the CDR3 is TGTGCCAGCAGTAGCGGACTAGCTAGCGAGCAGTACTTC. Translation gives CASSSGLASEQYF. The V gene is TRBV6-5, the J gene TRBJ2-7, with 8 bases fitting TRBD2. The CDR3 totals 13 residues. Germline CDR1 and CDR2: MNHEY and SVGAGI. Trimming took 5 bases from V and 6 from J; bases not matched to a gene: 6.

The chain recombines TRBV19 with TRBJ1-2; D gene unclear. Trimming stripped 5 bases from V and 7 bases from J, with 14 bases between. The CDR3 length is 13 residues. Germline values: CDR1 LNHDA, CDR2 SQIVND (reference sequence). In nucleotides, the CDR3 is TGTGCCAGTAGTTACCGTACACGGGGTGGCTACACCTTC. This gives the protein CASSYRTRGGYTF.

As DNA, the CDR3 is TGTGCCAGCAGTGAAGCCTTGAGGGGGGAGCAGTACTTC. Residues: CASSEALRGEQYF. J is TRBJ2-7 and V is TRBV2; maybe TRBD1 (6 bases). Germline values: CDR1 SNHLY, CDR2 FYNNEI. Between the trimmed V and J ends, which lost 0 bases and 7 bases, there was a span of 10 bases. The CDR3 has 13 residues.

V gene TRBV10-3 combines with J gene TRBJ1-3, with a weak D call TRBD1 (5 bases). This CDR3 spans 15 amino acids. Trimming cost V 6 bases and J 0 bases, with 12 bases left between them. Looked up from germline, CDR1 is ENHRY and CDR2 is SYGVKD. The CDR3 is CAISGGDPSGNTIYF. CDR3 coding DNA: TGTGCCATCAGCGGAGGGGACCCCTCTGGAAACACCATATATTTT.

The J gene is TRBJ2-2, the V gene TRBV7-2; D is perhaps TRBD1 (5 bases). The CDR3 extends over 15 amino acids. Germline CDR1 SGHTA, CDR2 FQGNSA. The V and J ends lost 7 bases and 5 bases respectively, with 17 bases between them. CDR3 residues: CASTHGRVWTGELFF. The DNA of the CDR3 is TGTGCCAGCACCCACGGCAGGGTATGGACCGGGGAGCTGTTTTTT.

The chain uses TRBV5-6 and TRBJ2-4, with D possibly TRBD2 on 5 matching bases. The CDR3 is 14 residues long. The germline V gene encodes CDR1 SGHDT and CDR2 YYEEEE. Trimming pared 2 bases from V and 7 bases from J, leaving 13 bases between. The CDR3 spells CASSFQLDWNIQYF. The CDR3 bases are TGTGCCAGCAGCTTCCAACTAGACTGGAACATTCAGTACTTC.

The chain employs TRBV6-5 and TRBJ2-1; 13 nucleotides line up with TRBD2. V lost 2 bases to trimming and J lost 6 bases; unmatched junction nucleotides: 4. This CDR3 contains 16 residues. Looked up from germline, CDR1 is MNHEY and CDR2 is SVGAGI. DNA of the CDR3: TGTGCCAGCAGTTACCGTACTAGCGGGAGGGCCAATGAGCAGTTCTTC. This gives the protein CASSYRTSGRANEQFF.

This chain joins TRBV7-9 and TRBJ2-3, with TRBD2 matching 12 bases. CDR1 is SEHNR and CDR2 is FQNEAQ in the germline V gene (reference sequence). This CDR3 spans 17 amino acids. V lost 4 bases, J lost 2 bases, and 7 bases stayed unmatched. The CDR3 DNA is TGTGCCAGCAGCTCAGGACTAGCGGGACATTCCACAGATACGCAGTATTTT. This gives the protein CASSSGLAGHSTDTQYF.

On this clone itself: This sample also contains other DNA sequences that code for the same CDR3. The chain links TRBV7-8 to TRBJ1-3, with 7 bases lining up with TRBD1. Per germline, CDR1 SGHVS and CDR2 FQNEAQ. The CDR3 contains 17 residues. The trim removed 0 bases at V and 0 bases at J, leaving 5 bases unmatched. This chain's CDR3 is CASSLALRGSSGNTIYF. The CDR3 DNA reads TGTGCCAGCAGCTTAGCGCTCAGGGGGAGCTCTGGAAACACCATATATTTT.